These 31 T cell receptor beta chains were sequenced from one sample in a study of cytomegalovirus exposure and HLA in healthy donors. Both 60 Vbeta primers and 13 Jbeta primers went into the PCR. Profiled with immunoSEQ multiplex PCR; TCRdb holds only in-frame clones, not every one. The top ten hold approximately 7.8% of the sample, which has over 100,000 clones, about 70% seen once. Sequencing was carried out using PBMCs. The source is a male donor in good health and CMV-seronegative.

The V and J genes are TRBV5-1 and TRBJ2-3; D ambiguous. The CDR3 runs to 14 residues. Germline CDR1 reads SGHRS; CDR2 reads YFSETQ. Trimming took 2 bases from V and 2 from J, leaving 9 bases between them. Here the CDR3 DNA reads TGCGCCAGCAGCTTAAAGTCCTACACAGATACGCAGTATTTT. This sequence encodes CASSLKSYTDTQYF.

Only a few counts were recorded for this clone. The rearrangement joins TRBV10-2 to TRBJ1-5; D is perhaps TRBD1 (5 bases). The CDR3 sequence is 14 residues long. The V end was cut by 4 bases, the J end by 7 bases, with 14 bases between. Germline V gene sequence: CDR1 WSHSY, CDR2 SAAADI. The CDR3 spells CASSGQGREQPQHF. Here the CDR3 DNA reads TGCGCCAGCAGTGGTCAGGGACGGGAGCAGCCCCAGCATTTT.

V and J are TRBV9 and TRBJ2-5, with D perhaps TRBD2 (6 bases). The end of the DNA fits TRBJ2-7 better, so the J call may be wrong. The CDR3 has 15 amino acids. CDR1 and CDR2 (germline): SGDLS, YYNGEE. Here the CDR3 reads CASSVGGGTHYEQYF. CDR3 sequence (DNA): TGTGCCAGCAGCGTAGGAGGAGGGACCCACTACGAGCAGTACTTC.

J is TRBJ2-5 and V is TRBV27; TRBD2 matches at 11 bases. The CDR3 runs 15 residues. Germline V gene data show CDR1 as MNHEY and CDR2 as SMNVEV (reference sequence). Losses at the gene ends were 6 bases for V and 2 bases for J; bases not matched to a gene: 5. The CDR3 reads CASRRLAGKQETQYF. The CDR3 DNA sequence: TGTGCCAGCAGGAGACTAGCGGGAAAACAAGAGACCCAGTACTTC.

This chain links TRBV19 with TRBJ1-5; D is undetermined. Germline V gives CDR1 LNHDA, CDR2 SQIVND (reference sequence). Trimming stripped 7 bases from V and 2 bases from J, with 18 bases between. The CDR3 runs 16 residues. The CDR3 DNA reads TGTGCCAGTACACCGGTCCAGGATTGGGGCAATCAGCCCCAGCATTTT. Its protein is CASTPVQDWGNQPQHF.

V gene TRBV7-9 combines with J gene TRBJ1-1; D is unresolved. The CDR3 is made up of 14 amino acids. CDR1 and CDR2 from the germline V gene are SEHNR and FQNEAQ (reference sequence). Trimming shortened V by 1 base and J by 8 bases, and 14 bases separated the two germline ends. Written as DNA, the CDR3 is TGTGCCAGCAGCTTAGTCTTAACAGAAAGAGAAGCTTTCTTT. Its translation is CASSLVLTEREAFF.

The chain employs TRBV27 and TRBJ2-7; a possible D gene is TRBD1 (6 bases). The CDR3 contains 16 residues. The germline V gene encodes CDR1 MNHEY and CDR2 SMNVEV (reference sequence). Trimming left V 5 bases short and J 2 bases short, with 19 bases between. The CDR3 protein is CASSEGQTLSAYEQYF. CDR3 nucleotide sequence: TGTGCCAGCAGTGAAGGACAGACACTCTCCGCCTACGAGCAGTACTTC.

The DNA of the CDR3 is TGTGCCAGCAGCTATGGGACTAGCGGGGTATACAATGAGCAGTTCTTC. Translating it yields CASSYGTSGVYNEQFF. The rearrangement uses TRBV4-2 and TRBJ2-1; 13 nucleotides align to TRBD2. CDR1 is LGHNA, CDR2 YNFKEQ, per germline. This CDR3 comprises 16 residues. J gave up 4 bases and V 5 bases, and 5 bases lay outside the gene matches.

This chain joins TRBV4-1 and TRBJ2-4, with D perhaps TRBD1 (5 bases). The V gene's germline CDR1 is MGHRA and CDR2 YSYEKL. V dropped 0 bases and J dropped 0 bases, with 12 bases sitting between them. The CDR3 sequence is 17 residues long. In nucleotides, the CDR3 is TGCGCCAGCAGCCAAGATCAGGGATCCATAGCCAAAAACATTCAGTACTTC. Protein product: CASSQDQGSIAKNIQYF.

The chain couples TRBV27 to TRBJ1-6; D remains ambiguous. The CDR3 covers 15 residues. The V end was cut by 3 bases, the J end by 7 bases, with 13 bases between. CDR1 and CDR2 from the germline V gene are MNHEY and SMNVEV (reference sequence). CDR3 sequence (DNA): TGTGCCAGCAGTTTTGTCGGTTTAGAAAATTCACCCCTCCACTTT. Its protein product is CASSFVGLENSPLHF.

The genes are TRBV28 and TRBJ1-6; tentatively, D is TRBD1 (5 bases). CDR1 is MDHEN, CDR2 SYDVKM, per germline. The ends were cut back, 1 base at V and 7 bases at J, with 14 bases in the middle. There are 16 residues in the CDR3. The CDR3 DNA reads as TGTGCCAGCAGTTTATCTTTCCGGGGGAGGAATTCACCCCTCCACTTT. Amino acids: CASSLSFRGRNSPLHF.

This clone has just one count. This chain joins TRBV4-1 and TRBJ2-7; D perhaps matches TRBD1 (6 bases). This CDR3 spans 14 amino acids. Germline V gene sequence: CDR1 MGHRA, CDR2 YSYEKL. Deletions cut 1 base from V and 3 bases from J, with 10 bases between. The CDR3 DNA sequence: TGCGCCAGCAGCCAAGTACAGGGCAGCTACGAGCAGTACTTC. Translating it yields CASSQVQGSYEQYF.

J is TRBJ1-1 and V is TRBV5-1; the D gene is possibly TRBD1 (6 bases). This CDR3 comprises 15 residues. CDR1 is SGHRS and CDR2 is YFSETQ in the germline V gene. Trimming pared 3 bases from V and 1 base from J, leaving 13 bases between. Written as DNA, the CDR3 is TGCGCCAGCAGCTCAGACAGGAGAGAGAACACTGAAGCTTTCTTT. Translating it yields CASSSDRRENTEAFF.

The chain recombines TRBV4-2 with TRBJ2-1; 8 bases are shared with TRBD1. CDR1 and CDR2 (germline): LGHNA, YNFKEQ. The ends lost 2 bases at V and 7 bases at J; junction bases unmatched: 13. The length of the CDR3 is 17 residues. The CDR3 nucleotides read TGTGCCAGCAGCCAAAGCCATACAGGGGGACGCTGGAATGAGCAGTTCTTC. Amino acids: CASSQSHTGGRWNEQFF.

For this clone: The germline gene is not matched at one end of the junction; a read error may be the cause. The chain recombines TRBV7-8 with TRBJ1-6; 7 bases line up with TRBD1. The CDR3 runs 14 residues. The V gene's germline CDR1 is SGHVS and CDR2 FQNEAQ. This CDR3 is CASSSTGINLPLHF. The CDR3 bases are TGTGCCAGCAGCTCGACAGGGATTAATTTACCCCTCCACTTT.

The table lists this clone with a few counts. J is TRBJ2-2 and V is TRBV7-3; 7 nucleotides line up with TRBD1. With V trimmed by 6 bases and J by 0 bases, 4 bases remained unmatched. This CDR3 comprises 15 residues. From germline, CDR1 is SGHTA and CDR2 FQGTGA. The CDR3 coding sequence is TGTGCCAGCAGTTTGACAGGGTCGAACACCGGGGAGCTGTTTTTT. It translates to CASSLTGSNTGELFF.

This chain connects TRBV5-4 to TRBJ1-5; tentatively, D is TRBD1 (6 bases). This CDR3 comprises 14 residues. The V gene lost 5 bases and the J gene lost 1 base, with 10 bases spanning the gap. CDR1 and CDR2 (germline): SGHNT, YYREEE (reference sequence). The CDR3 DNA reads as TGTGCCAGCAGTAGGGGGGGGAGCAATCAGCCCCAGCATTTT. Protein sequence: CASSRGGSNQPQHF.

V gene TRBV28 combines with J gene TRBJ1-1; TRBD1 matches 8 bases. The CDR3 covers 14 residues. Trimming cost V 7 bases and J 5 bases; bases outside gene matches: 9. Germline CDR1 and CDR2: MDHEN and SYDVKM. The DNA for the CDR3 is TGTGCCAGCAAATGGACAGGGAAGACTACTGAAGCTTTCTTT. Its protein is CASKWTGKTTEAFF. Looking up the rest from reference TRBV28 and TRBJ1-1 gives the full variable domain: DVKVTQSSRYLVKRTGEKVFLECVQDMDHENMFWYRQDPGLGLRLIYFSYDVKMKEKGDIPEGYSVSREKKERFSLILESASTNQTSMYLCASKWTGKTTEAFFGQGTRLTVV.

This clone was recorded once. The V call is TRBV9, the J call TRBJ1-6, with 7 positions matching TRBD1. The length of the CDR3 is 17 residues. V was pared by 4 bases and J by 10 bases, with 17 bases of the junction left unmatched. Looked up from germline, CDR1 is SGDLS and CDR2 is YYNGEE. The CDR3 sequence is CASSRHPGQQSGSPLHF. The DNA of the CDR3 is TGTGCCAGCAGCCGTCACCCGGGACAGCAATCGGGCTCACCCCTCCACTTT.

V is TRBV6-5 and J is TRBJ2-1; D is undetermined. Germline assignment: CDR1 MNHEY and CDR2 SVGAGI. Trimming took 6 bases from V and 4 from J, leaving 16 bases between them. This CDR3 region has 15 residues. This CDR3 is CASSHLVPPYNEQFF. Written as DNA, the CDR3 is TGTGCCAGCAGCCATCTAGTCCCCCCTTACAATGAGCAGTTCTTC.

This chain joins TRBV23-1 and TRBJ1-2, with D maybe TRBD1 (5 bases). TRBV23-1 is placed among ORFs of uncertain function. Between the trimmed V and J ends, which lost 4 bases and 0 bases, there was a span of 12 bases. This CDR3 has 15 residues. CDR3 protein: CASSRGEKTNYGYTF. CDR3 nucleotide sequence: TGCGCCAGCAGTCGGGGGGAAAAAACTAACTATGGCTACACCTTC.

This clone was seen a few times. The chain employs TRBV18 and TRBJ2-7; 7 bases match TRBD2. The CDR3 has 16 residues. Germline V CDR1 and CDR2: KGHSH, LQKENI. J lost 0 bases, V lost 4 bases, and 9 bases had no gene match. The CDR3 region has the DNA TGTGCCAGCTCACTCTCGATAGCGGGTAGCTCCTACGAGCAGTACTTC. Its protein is CASSLSIAGSSYEQYF.

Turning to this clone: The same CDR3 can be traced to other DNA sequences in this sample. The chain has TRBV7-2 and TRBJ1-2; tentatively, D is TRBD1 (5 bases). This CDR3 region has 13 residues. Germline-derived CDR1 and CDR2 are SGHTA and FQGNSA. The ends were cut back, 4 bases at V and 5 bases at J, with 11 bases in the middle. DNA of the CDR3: TGTGCCAGCAGCTCCCCGCGACAGTATGGCTACACCTTC. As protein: CASSSPRQYGYTF. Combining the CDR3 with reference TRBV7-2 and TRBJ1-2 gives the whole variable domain GAGVSQSPSNKVTEKGKDVELRCDPISGHTALYWYRQSLGQGLEFLIYFQGNSAPDKSGLPSDRFSAERTGGSVSTLTIQRTQQEDSAVYLCASSSPRQYGYTFGSGTRLTVV.

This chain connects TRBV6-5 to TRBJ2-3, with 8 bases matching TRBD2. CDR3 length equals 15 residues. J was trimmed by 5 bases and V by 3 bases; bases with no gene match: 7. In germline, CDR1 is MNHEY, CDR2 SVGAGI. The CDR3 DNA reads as TGTGCCAGCAGTTATGGGACTAGGCAACTAGATACGCAGTATTTT. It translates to CASSYGTRQLDTQYF.

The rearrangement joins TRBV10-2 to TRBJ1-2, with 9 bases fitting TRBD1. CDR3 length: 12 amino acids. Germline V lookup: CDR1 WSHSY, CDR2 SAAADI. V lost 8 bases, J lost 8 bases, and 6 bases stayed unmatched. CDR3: CASAGQGRGYTF. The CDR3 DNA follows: TGCGCCAGCGCGGGACAGGGAAGGGGCTACACCTTC.

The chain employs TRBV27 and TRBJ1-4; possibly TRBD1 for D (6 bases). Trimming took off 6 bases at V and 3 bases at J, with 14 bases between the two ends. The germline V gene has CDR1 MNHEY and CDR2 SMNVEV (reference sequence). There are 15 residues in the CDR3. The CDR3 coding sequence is TGTGCCAGCAGGATCAGGGGCGCTCCTAATGAAAAACTGTTTTTT. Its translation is CASRIRGAPNEKLFF.

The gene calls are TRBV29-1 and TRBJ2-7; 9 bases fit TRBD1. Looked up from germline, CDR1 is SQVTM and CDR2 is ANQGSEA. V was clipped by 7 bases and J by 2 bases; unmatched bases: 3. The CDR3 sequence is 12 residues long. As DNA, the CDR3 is TGCAGCGCTAGGACAGGGGCCTACGAGCAGTACTTC. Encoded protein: CSARTGAYEQYF.

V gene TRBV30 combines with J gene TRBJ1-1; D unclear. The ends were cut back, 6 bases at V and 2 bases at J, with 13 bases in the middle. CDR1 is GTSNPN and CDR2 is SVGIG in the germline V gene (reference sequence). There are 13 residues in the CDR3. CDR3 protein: CACRGVINTEAFF. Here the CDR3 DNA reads TGTGCCTGCCGGGGAGTGATAAACACTGAAGCTTTCTTT.

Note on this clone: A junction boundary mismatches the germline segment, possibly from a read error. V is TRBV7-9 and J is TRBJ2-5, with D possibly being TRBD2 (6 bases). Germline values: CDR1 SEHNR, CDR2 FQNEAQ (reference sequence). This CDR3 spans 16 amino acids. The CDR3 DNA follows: TGTTCCAGCGGCCCGGGGGACCTACTCTCTGCAGAGACCCAGTACTTC. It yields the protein CSSGPGDLLSAETQYF.

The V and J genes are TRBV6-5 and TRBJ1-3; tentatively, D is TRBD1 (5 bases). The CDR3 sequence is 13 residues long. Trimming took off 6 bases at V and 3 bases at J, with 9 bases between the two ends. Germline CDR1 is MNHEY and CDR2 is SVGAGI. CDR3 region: CASSGGVGNTIYF. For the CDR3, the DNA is TGTGCCAGCAGCGGGGGTGTTGGAAACACCATATATTTT.

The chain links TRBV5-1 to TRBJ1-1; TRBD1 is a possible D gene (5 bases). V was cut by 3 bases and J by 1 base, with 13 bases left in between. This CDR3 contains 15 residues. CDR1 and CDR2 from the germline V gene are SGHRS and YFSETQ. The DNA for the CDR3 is TGCGCCAGCAGCTCGGAGGGGAGGACGAACACTGAAGCTTTCTTT. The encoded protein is CASSSEGRTNTEAFF.